The 6 T cell receptor beta chains given below trace back to one sample, sequenced in a study of synovial regulatory T cells in juvenile arthritis. Profiling relied on immunoSEQ multiplex PCR, and the TCRdb table lists in-frame clones only, not all of them. This repertoire includes roughly 9,200 clones. Sequencing was carried out using Treg cells from blood. Subset meaning: remaining (HLA-DR-negative) circulating blood Treg cells. The origin of the receptors is a donor younger than 30 with juvenile idiopathic arthritis.

The chain is built from TRBV10-2 and TRBJ1-1. The length of the CDR3 is 14 residues. No DNA appears here. Germline V CDR1 and CDR2: WSHSY, SAAADI. CDR3 residues: CASRSGTANTEAFF.

This sequence joins TRBV10-3 and TRBJ1-1; the D call of TRBD1 rests on TCRdb alone, since no DNA is present to check it. Germline lookup yields CDR1 ENHRY and CDR2 SYGVKD. The CDR3 length is 13 residues. The DNA is unrecorded. CDR3 amino acids: CAITTGQGTEAFF.

This rearrangement joins TRBV7-9 to TRBJ1-2. The CDR3 totals 14 residues. DNA is not on record. Germline V gene data show CDR1 as SEHNR and CDR2 as FQNEAQ (reference sequence). CDR3 protein: CASSFGGIDYGYTF.

The chain employs TRBV5-1 and TRBJ2-1. Germline lookup yields CDR1 SGHRS and CDR2 YFSETQ. This CDR3 is 14 amino acids long. The protein alone is recorded here. The CDR3 sequence is CASSWDDSYNEQFF.

The chain carries TRBV6-5 and TRBJ1-1. The CDR3 runs 13 residues. No DNA is given. Per the germline V gene, CDR1 is MNHEY and CDR2 is SVGAGI. The CDR3 loop reads CASSRTVNIEAFF.

The CDR3 is CASRAAGGNYGYTF. The genes are TRBV5-4 and TRBJ1-2. The V gene's germline CDR1 is SGHNT and CDR2 YYREEE (reference sequence). The CDR3 sequence is 14 residues long. No coding sequence is recorded.